Below, 20 T cell receptor beta chains from the same sample are listed, as sequenced in a study of technical replicates of blood from a few donors. Here immunoSEQ multiplex PCR was the method, and the copy in TCRdb shows in-frame clones only, minus some. The sample lists around 63,000 clones; approximately 92% were seen once. The sample comprised PBMCs. The receptors originated from a human donor in good health. Some clones in this sample may be carry-over from other donors' samples.

The rearrangement joins TRBV14 to TRBJ2-6; no clear D. Trimming cost V 3 bases and J 0 bases, with 6 bases left between them. The CDR3 is made up of 15 amino acids. Germline-derived CDR1 and CDR2 are SGHDN and FVKESK. Written as DNA, the CDR3 is TGTGCCAGCAGCCAGAGTTCCTCTGGGGCCAACGTCCTGACTTTC. This gives the protein CASSQSSSGANVLTF. The full variable domain, its missing parts supplied by reference TRBV14 and TRBJ2-6, is EAGVTQFPSHSVIEKGQTVTLRCDPISGHDNLYWYRRVMGKEIKFLLHFVKESKQDESGMPNNRFLAERTGGTYSTLKVQPAELEDSGVYFCASSQSSSGANVLTFGAGSRLTVL.

The chain uses TRBV2 and TRBJ1-1; 7 nucleotides align to TRBD1. Germline loops: CDR1 SNHLY, CDR2 FYNNEI. Trimming took 6 bases from V and 0 from J; bases not matched to a gene: 10. The CDR3 spans 16 residues. The chain's CDR3 is CASRVLIQGMNTEAFF. The CDR3, as DNA: TGTGCCAGCAGAGTATTAATACAGGGGATGAACACTGAAGCTTTCTTT.

The chain combines TRBV4-1 with TRBJ1-2; the match to TRBD1 covers 7 bases. This CDR3 is built from 13 residues. CDR1 MGHRA and CDR2 YSYEKL come from the germline V gene. The V gene end was trimmed by 5 bases and the J gene end by 4 bases; junction bases not matched to a gene: 4. CDR3 loop: CASSTGTAYGYTF. CDR3 DNA sequence: TGCGCCAGCAGCACGGGGACAGCCTATGGCTACACCTTC.

The chain has TRBV6-5 and TRBJ1-3; D is uncertain. Trimming removed 2 bases at V and 0 bases at J, with 8 bases between. The CDR3 runs 15 residues. Germline V gives CDR1 MNHEY, CDR2 SVGAGI. The chain's CDR3 is CASSYGQDSGNTIYF. In DNA form, the CDR3 reads TGTGCCAGCAGTTACGGGCAGGACTCTGGAAACACCATATATTTT.

The gene calls are TRBV5-1 and TRBJ2-2; 10 bases map to TRBD1. V dropped 3 bases and J dropped 6; count of bases not matched to a gene: 11. The CDR3 is made up of 17 amino acids. CDR1 and CDR2 (germline): SGHRS, YFSETQ. CDR3: CASSSTRTGGEAGELFF. Here the CDR3 DNA reads TGCGCCAGCAGCTCAACCCGGACAGGGGGTGAGGCCGGGGAGCTGTTTTTT.

The chain joins TRBV7-8 to TRBJ2-3; D remains ambiguous. Trimming cost V 5 bases and J 2 bases, with 20 bases left between them. In germline, CDR1 is SGHVS, CDR2 FQNEAQ. This CDR3 is built from 17 residues. DNA for the CDR3: TGTGCCAGCAGCGAGATTGCCCAGGATTTGTACACAGATACGCAGTATTTT. This sequence encodes CASSEIAQDLYTDTQYF.

This chain uses TRBV4-1 with TRBJ2-7; D unresolved. The CDR3 runs 13 residues. Germline V gene sequence: CDR1 MGHRA, CDR2 YSYEKL. The V end lost 3 bases, the J end lost 4 bases, and 10 bases lay between the germline ends. CDR3 region: CASSQVERYEQYF. The CDR3 region has the DNA TGCGCCAGCAGCCAGGTAGAACGGTACGAGCAGTACTTC.

The genes are TRBV7-3 and TRBJ1-1; D is perhaps TRBD1 (6 bases). Germline CDR1 and CDR2: SGHTA and FQGTGA. The CDR3 runs 13 residues. Trimming shortened V by 4 bases and J by 6 bases, and 12 bases separated the two germline ends. CDR3 sequence: CASSWGQTAEAFF. CDR3 sequence (DNA): TGTGCCAGCAGCTGGGGACAAACTGCTGAAGCTTTCTTT.

The chain uses TRBV29-1 and TRBJ2-3; 10 nucleotides align to TRBD2. Germline CDR1 SQVTM, CDR2 ANQGSEA. This CDR3 is 17 amino acids long. V lost 0 bases, J lost 1 base, and 7 bases stayed unmatched. Here the CDR3 reads CSVEDRLAGVGTDTQYF. The CDR3 region has the DNA TGCAGCGTTGAAGATCGGCTAGCGGGAGTCGGCACAGATACGCAGTATTTT.

This rearrangement joins TRBV30 to TRBJ2-7; D might be TRBD2 (5 bases). V was cut by 1 base and J by 1 base, with 11 bases left in between. Germline V lookup: CDR1 GTSNPN, CDR2 SVGIG (reference sequence). The CDR3 spans 14 residues. This CDR3 is CAWSATDLSYEQYF. The CDR3 nucleotides are TGTGCCTGGAGTGCGACGGACTTGTCCTACGAGCAGTACTTC.

This clone was seen just once. The chain joins TRBV7-9 to TRBJ2-7; perhaps TRBD1 as D (6 bases). The germline V gene has CDR1 SEHNR and CDR2 FQNEAQ (reference sequence). The V gene lost 5 bases and the J gene lost 6 bases, with 14 bases spanning the gap. The CDR3 extends over 13 amino acids. CDR3 DNA: TGTGCCAGCAGCACCCGACAGGCCGGCGAGCAGTACTTC. Translation gives CASSTRQAGEQYF.

In this sample, this clone turned up once. The chain employs TRBV6-6 and TRBJ1-1; D might be TRBD1 (5 bases). Germline V lookup: CDR1 MNHNY, CDR2 SVGAGI (reference sequence). The ends were cut back, 5 bases at V and 11 bases at J, with 15 bases in the middle. The CDR3 runs 12 residues. In DNA form, the CDR3 reads TGTGCCAGCAGTCCGACAGAGCTAGTTGCTTTCTTT. Its protein product is CASSPTELVAFF.

The rearrangement links TRBV5-1 to TRBJ2-7; TRBD2 matches at 16 bases. Germline V gene lookup returns CDR1 SGHRS and CDR2 YFSETQ. With 4 bases clipped from V and 0 bases from J, the junction kept 7 bases outside the gene matches. The CDR3 has 18 amino acids. The CDR3 nucleotides are TGCGCCAGCAGCCCTGGGGGACTAGCGGGGGGGATCTCCTACGAGCAGTACTTC. Residues: CASSPGGLAGGISYEQYF. Filled out from reference TRBV5-1 and TRBJ2-7, the complete variable domain reads KAGVTQTPRYLIKTRGQQVTLSCSPISGHRSVSWYQQTPGQGLQFLFEYFSETQRNKGNFPGRFSGRQFSNSRSEMNVSTLELGDSALYLCASSPGGLAGGISYEQYFGPGTRLTVT.

CDR3 residues: CAWDLEGYEQYF. CDR3 coding DNA: TGTGCCTGGGACCTCGAGGGCTACGAGCAGTACTTC. V usage is TRBV30 and J usage is TRBJ2-7; tentative D call: TRBD2 (5 bases). The germline gives CDR1 GTSNPN, CDR2 SVGIG (reference sequence). The CDR3 loop spans 12 amino acids. Trimming shortened V by 5 bases and J by 3 bases, and 11 bases separated the two germline ends.

The V call is TRBV5-5, the J call TRBJ2-5, with a tentative D call TRBD1 (5 bases). CDR3 length: 13 residues. In germline, CDR1 is SGHKS, CDR2 YYEKEE (reference sequence). Trimming removed 4 bases from V and 1 base from J, with 8 bases in between. DNA of the CDR3: TGTGCCAGCAGCACCGACAGCCAAGAGACCCAGTACTTC. Translation: CASSTDSQETQYF.

V is TRBV11-2 and J is TRBJ1-1; D perhaps matches TRBD1 (6 bases). Germline CDR1 is SGHAT and CDR2 is FQNNGV. This CDR3 spans 13 amino acids. The V end was cut by 3 bases, the J end by 4 bases, with 9 bases between. CDR3 DNA: TGTGCCAGCAGCTTCAGACAGGCCACTGAAGCTTTCTTT. Its protein product is CASSFRQATEAFF. Full variable domain (remainder filled in from reference TRBV11-2 and TRBJ1-1): EAGVAQSPRYKIIEKRQSVAFWCNPISGHATLYWYQQILGQGPKLLIQFQNNGVVDDSQLPKDRFSAERLKGVDSTLKIQPAKLEDSAVYLCASSFRQATEAFFGQGTRLTVV.

The CDR3 sequence: CASSPQTLDTQYF. In DNA, the CDR3 is TGTGCCAGCAGCCCTCAAACTCTGGATACGCAGTATTTT. The chain uses TRBV5-6 and TRBJ2-3; D call uncertain. This CDR3 region has 13 residues. The V and J ends lost 4 bases and 6 bases respectively, with 12 bases between them. CDR1 and CDR2 (germline): SGHDT, YYEEEE.

CDR3 coding DNA: TGTGCCAGTCGGCTCGGACAGGGGGCGGGTGGCACTGAAGCTTTCTTT. It codes for CASRLGQGAGGTEAFF. This rearrangement joins TRBV19 to TRBJ1-1, with 11 bases aligning to TRBD1. The CDR3 covers 16 residues. V lost 8 bases to trimming and J lost 4 bases; unmatched junction nucleotides: 12. Germline CDR1 reads LNHDA; CDR2 reads SQIVND (reference sequence).

The chain combines TRBV7-3 with TRBJ2-1; D unresolved. The CDR3 spans 14 residues. The V and J ends lost 1 base and 9 bases respectively, with 13 bases between them. From germline, CDR1 is SGHTA and CDR2 FQGTGA. CDR3 DNA: TGTGCCAGCAGCTTAAGCCCCTCACCTACTGAGCAGTTCTTC. Translation gives CASSLSPSPTEQFF. Together with reference TRBV7-3 and TRBJ2-1, the CDR3 gives the full variable domain: GAGVSQTPSNKVTEKGKYVELRCDPISGHTALYWYRQSLGQGPEFLIYFQGTGAADDSGLPNDRFFAVRPEGSVSTLKIQRTERGDSAVYLCASSLSPSPTEQFFGPGTRLTVL.

The chain recombines TRBV5-1 with TRBJ1-1, with 7 bases aligning to TRBD1. V lost 2 bases, J lost 3 bases, and 1 base stayed unmatched. Germline V gives CDR1 SGHRS, CDR2 YFSETQ. The length of the CDR3 is 13 residues. CDR3 amino acids: CASSFGTDTEAFF. The DNA for the CDR3 is TGCGCCAGCAGCTTTGGGACAGACACTGAAGCTTTCTTT.